The 13 T cell receptor beta chains below all came from one sample that was sequenced in a study of T cells in Graves' hyperthyroidism and ophthalmopathy. TCR beta CDR3 regions were amplified from RNA. RT-PCR in the first round (using the HTBI primer set) targeted the TCR CDR3. TCRdb redid the calling of the multiplex PCR reads with MiXCR, one entry per CDR3 protein. In the table there are 700,000 or so distinct CDR3 sequences, 16% of which are singletons. Sequenced sample: blood. The receptors shown here come from a man aged 18-30 years with Graves' hyperthyroidism.

There are many counts of this clonotype. This sequence joins TRBV6-1 and TRBJ2-4, with TRBD2 identical over 11 bases. Trimming at V came to 8 bases and at J to 7 bases, leaving 10 bases not matched to a gene. This CDR3 has 15 amino acids. CDR1 and CDR2 from the germline V gene are MNHNS and SASEGT. The CDR3 loop is CASLKKGLAGNIQYF. The CDR3 nucleotides read TGTGCCAGCCTGAAAAAAGGACTAGCGGGCAACATTCAGTACTTC.

This clonotype came up many times. This chain joins TRBV19 and TRBJ1-1, with D possibly matching TRBD1 (5 bases). V was clipped by 0 bases and J by 4 bases, with 12 bases between them. The germline CDR1 and CDR2 sequences are LNHDA and SQIVND (reference sequence). This CDR3 contains 15 residues. CDR3 protein: CASSIDMGEFTEAFF. CDR3 nucleotides: TGTGCCAGTAGTATAGATATGGGGGAATTCACTGAAGCTTTCTTT.

This clonotype has at least ten counts. The chain is built from TRBV28 and TRBJ2-5, with a weak D call TRBD1 (5 bases). This CDR3 spans 13 amino acids. Trimming removed 4 bases at V and 7 bases at J, with 13 bases between. In germline, CDR1 is MDHEN, CDR2 SYDVKM. CDR3 amino acids: CASSSPDRGTQYF. The DNA of the CDR3 is TGTGCCAGCAGTTCCCCAGATAGGGGGACCCAGTACTTC.

The V call is TRBV7-9, the J call TRBJ2-1; possibly TRBD2 for D (5 bases). Trimming stripped 5 bases from V and 8 bases from J, with 13 bases between. In germline, CDR1 is SEHNR, CDR2 FQNEAQ (reference sequence). The CDR3 runs 13 residues. CDR3 sequence (DNA): TGTGCCAGCAGCGAGCCCGGGGTGGATGAGCAGTTCTTC. This sequence encodes CASSEPGVDEQFF.

This clonotype was counted between two and nine times. This chain uses TRBV7-9 with TRBJ2-5; TRBD2 matches at 12 bases. The CDR3 loop spans 17 amino acids. Germline trimming cut 5 bases from V and 5 bases from J; bases unmatched to any gene: 12. CDR1 and CDR2 from the germline V gene are SEHNR and FQNEAQ (reference sequence). CDR3 residues: CASSPLRLAGEGETQYF. The DNA of the CDR3 is TGTGCCAGCAGCCCCCTTCGACTAGCGGGAGAGGGGGAGACCCAGTACTTC.

There are many counts of this clonotype. The chain links TRBV2 to TRBJ2-7; 7 nucleotides line up with TRBD2. CDR1 is SNHLY, CDR2 FYNNEI, per germline. The CDR3 has 15 residues. Trimming removed 5 bases from V and 2 bases from J; junction bases left unmatched: 9. The CDR3 region is CASSPTSVLTYEQYF. CDR3 DNA: TGTGCCAGCAGTCCCACTAGCGTCCTAACCTACGAGCAGTACTTC.

This clonotype was seen ten or more times. This chain joins TRBV7-3 and TRBJ2-7; 9 bases align to TRBD1. The germline gives CDR1 SGHTA, CDR2 FQGTGA. CDR3 length equals 15 residues. V trimming: 0 bases; J trimming: 2 bases; junction bases outside the gene matches: 2. CDR3 in amino acids: CASSLTGDRAYEQYF. The CDR3 nucleotides are TGTGCCAGCAGCTTAACCGGGGACAGGGCCTACGAGCAGTACTTC.

This clonotype was counted at least ten times. The CDR3 DNA is TGTGCCAGCGGTGGGTCAGGAATTGGCTACACCTTC. Protein sequence: CASGGSGIGYTF. V usage is TRBV6-1 and J usage is TRBJ1-2, with D unclear. Looked up from germline, CDR1 is MNHNS and CDR2 is SASEGT. CDR3 length: 12 residues. V lost 8 bases and J lost 7, with 14 bases in between.

In this sample, this clonotype turned up many times. DNA for the CDR3: TGTGCCAGCTCCCGAGAGGGTGAGCAGTTCTTC. Translation gives CASSREGEQFF. The chain is built from TRBV18 and TRBJ2-1; a possible D gene is TRBD2 (5 bases). This CDR3 contains 11 residues. The germline V gene has CDR1 KGHSH and CDR2 LQKENI. V was pared by 6 bases and J by 9 bases, with 9 bases between.

This clonotype was detected a few times. The chain uses TRBV29-1 and TRBJ2-7; tentatively, D is TRBD1 or TRBD2 (7 bases each). V dropped 7 bases and J dropped 7 bases, with 20 bases sitting between them. CDR1 is SQVTM, CDR2 ANQGSEA, per germline. The CDR3 runs 13 residues. The DNA for the CDR3 is TGCAGCGCCCAGAGGGGCAGGGGGGGTGAGCAGTACTTC. Its protein is CSAQRGRGGEQYF.

This clonotype has a count of ten or more. The chain carries TRBV6-1 and TRBJ2-1, with TRBD2 matching 9 bases. This CDR3 is built from 16 residues. CDR1 is MNHNS and CDR2 is SASEGT in the germline V gene. Germline trimming cut 7 bases from V and 0 bases from J; bases unmatched to any gene: 7. CDR3 DNA: TGTGCCAGCAACCCGGGACTAGCTTACTCCTACAATGAGCAGTTCTTC. It specifies CASNPGLAYSYNEQFF.

V is TRBV7-9 and J is TRBJ2-3, with a tentative D call TRBD2 (6 bases). The CDR3 runs 16 residues. Germline V gene sequence: CDR1 SEHNR, CDR2 FQNEAQ (reference sequence). V was cut by 5 bases and J by 2 bases, with 17 bases left in between. CDR3 loop: CASSDGGRPYTDTQYF. The CDR3, as DNA: TGTGCCAGCAGCGACGGAGGGCGGCCATACACAGATACGCAGTATTTT.

The chain recombines TRBV29-1 with TRBJ2-1; 9 nucleotides agree with TRBD2. Germline V gene lookup returns CDR1 SQVTM and CDR2 ANQGSEA. This CDR3 is 14 amino acids long. V gave up 3 bases and J gave up 3 bases; unmatched junction bases: 3. CDR3 amino acids: CSVEGGRDYNEQFF. Written as DNA, the CDR3 is TGCAGCGTTGAGGGCGGGAGGGACTACAATGAGCAGTTCTTC.